This TCR beta chain was recovered during a study of T cells after posttransplantation cyclophosphamide. The junction had 11 bases not matched to a gene; V was cut back by 3 bases and J by 2 bases. This CDR3 is built from 19 residues. CDR1 SGHRS and CDR2 YFSETQ come from the germline V gene. Controls had myeloablative marrow grafts with methotrexate and calcineurin inhibitor, sampled at 1 year. The table came from immunoSEQ multiplex PCR; TCRdb's copy has only in-frame clones and leaves some out. The sample consists of fewer than 25,000 clones, more than 70% of them appearing once. The receptor comes from a female patient in her 50s who received an allogeneic stem cell transplant from an unrelated donor, was CMV-positive, and had chronic GVHD only. The graft donor may have contributed some T cells. Sequencing was performed on PBMCs, taken after an allogeneic stem cell transplant with a calcineurin inhibitor and methotrexate. The V and J genes are TRBV5-1 and TRBJ2-3, with 14 nucleotides matching TRBD2. DNA for the CDR3: TGCGCCAGCAGCTCAGGAAGGAGACTAGCGGGAGGGGCCACAGATACGCAGTATTTT. This sequence encodes CASSSGRRLAGGATDTQYF.